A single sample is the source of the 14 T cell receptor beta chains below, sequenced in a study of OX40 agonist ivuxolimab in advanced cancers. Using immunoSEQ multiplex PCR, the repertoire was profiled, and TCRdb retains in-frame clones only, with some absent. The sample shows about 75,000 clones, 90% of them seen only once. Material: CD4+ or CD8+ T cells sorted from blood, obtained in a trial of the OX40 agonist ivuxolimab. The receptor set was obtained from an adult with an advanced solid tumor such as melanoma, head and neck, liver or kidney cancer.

In nucleotides, the CDR3 is TGTGCCAGCAGCTTAATTCAAGGGAACTACGAGCAGTACTTC. This gives the protein CASSLIQGNYEQYF. This chain joins TRBV7-8 and TRBJ2-7, with unresolved D. The V end lost 2 bases, the J end lost 3 bases, and 11 bases lay between the germline ends. The CDR3 consists of 14 residues. CDR1 is SGHVS and CDR2 is FQNEAQ in the germline V gene.

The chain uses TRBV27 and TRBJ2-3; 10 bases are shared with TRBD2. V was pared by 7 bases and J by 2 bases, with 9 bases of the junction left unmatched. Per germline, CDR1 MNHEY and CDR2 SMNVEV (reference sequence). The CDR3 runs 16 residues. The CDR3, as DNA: TGTGCCAGCAATAGTCTAGCGGGGGTTTTCACAGATACGCAGTATTTT. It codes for CASNSLAGVFTDTQYF.

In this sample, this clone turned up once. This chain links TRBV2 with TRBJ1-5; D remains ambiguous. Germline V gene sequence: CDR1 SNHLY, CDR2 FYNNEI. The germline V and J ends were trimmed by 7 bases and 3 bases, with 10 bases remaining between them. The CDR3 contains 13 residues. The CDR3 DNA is TGTGCCAGCACTTCCCAGCCCAATCAGCCCCAGCATTTT. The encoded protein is CASTSQPNQPQHF.

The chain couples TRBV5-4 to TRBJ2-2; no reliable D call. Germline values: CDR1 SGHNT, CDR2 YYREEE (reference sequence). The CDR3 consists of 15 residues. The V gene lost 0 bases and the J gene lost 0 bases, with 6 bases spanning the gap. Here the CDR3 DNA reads TGTGCCAGCAGCTTGGCGCTTACGAACACCGGGGAGCTGTTTTTT. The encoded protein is CASSLALTNTGELFF.

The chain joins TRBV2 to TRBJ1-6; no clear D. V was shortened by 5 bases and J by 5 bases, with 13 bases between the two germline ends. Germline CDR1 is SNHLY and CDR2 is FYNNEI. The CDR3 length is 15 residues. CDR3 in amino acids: CASSFTSVDNSPLHF. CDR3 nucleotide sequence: TGTGCCAGCAGTTTTACCTCGGTGGATAATTCACCCCTCCACTTT.

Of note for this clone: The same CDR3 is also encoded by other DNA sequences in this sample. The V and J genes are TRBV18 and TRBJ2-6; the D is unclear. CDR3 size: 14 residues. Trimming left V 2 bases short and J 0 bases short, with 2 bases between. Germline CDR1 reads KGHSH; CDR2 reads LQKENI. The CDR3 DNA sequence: TGTGCCAGCTCACCAGACTCTGGGGCCAACGTCCTGACTTTC. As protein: CASSPDSGANVLTF.

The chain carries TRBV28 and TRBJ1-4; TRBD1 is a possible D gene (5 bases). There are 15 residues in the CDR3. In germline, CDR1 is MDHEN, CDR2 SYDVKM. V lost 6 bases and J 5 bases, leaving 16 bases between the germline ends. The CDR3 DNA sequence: TGTGCCAGCAGCCCTATAAGGGGTGGGAATGAAAAACTGTTTTTT. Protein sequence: CASSPIRGGNEKLFF.

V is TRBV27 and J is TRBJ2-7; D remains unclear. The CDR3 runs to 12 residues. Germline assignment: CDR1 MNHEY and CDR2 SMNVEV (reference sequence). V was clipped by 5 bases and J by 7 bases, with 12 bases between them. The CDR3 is CASSARFGEQYF. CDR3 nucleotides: TGTGCCAGCAGTGCCCGTTTCGGGGAGCAGTACTTC.

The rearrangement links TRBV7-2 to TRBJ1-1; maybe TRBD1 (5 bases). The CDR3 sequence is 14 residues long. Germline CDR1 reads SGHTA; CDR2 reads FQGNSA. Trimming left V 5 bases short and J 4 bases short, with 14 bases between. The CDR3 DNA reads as TGTGCCAGCAGCCTAGGGCAGAGGGGCACTGAAGCTTTCTTT. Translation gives CASSLGQRGTEAFF.

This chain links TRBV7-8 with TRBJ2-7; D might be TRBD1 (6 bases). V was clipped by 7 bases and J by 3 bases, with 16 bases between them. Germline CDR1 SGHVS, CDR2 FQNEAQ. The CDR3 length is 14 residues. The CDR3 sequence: CASTKRDTGYEQYF. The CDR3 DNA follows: TGTGCCAGCACCAAACGGGACACCGGCTACGAGCAGTACTTC.

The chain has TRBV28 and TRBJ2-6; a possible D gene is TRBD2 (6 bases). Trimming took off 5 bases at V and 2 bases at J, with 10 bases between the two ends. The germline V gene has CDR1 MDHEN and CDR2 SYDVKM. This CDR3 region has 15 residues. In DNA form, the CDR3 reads TGTGCCAGCAGTCCCGGAGGGGCTGGGGCCAACGTCCTGACTTTC. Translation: CASSPGGAGANVLTF. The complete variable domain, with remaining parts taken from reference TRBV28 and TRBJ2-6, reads DVKVTQSSRYLVKRTGEKVFLECVQDMDHENMFWYRQDPGLGLRLIYFSYDVKMKEKGDIPEGYSVSREKKERFSLILESASTNQTSMYLCASSPGGAGANVLTFGAGSRLTVL.

The CDR3 protein is CASSHRQGPMDEQFF. For the CDR3, the DNA is TGTGCCAGCAGCCACCGACAGGGGCCCATGGATGAGCAGTTCTTC. V is TRBV11-2 and J is TRBJ2-1, with 8 bases lining up with TRBD1. Germline-derived CDR1 and CDR2 are SGHAT and FQNNGV. Trimming cost V 5 bases and J 8 bases; bases outside gene matches: 11. This CDR3 is built from 15 residues.

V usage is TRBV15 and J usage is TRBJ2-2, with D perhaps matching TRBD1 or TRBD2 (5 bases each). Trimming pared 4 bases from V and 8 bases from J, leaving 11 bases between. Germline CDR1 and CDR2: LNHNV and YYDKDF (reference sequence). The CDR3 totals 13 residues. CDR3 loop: CATSKIGAGELFF. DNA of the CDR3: TGTGCCACCAGCAAAATCGGGGCGGGGGAGCTGTTTTTT.

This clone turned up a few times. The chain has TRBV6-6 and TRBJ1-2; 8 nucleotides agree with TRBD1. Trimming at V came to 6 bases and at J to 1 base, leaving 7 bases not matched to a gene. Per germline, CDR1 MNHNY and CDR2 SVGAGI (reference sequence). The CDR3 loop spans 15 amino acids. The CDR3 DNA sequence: TGTGCCAGCAGGGGAAGGACAGGGAATAACTATGGCTACACCTTC. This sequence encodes CASRGRTGNNYGYTF.